These T cell receptor beta chains were read from a single sample in a study of blood T cell repertoires in COVID-19. Libraries were prepared by immunoSEQ multiplex PCR; TCRdb keeps only in-frame clonotypes and omits some of them. The sample shows more than 150,000 clones, roughly 90% of them seen only once. Input material: peripheral blood. All receptors derive from a man between 60 and 70 years old with acute or convalescent COVID-19. Each CDR3 is given with its conserved first and last residue. D genes are given only for firm matches.

cdr3_aa cdr3_nt j_call v_call d_call cdr3_length
CASSFGGAEDGEQFF TGTGCCAGCAGCTTCGGGGGGGCGGAAGATGGTGAGCAGTTCTTC TRBJ2-1 TRBV7-8 TRBD2 15
CASSQDRRGEAFF TGTGCCAGCAGCCAAGATAGACGGGGGGAAGCTTTCTTT TRBJ1-1 TRBV4-2 . 13
CASSLAAGPLYEQYF TGTGCCAGCAGCTTGGCGGCAGGGCCCCTCTACGAGCAGTACTTC TRBJ2-7 TRBV5-5 . 15
CASSEIGQGRRNTIYF TGTGCCAGCAGTGAGATAGGACAGGGCAGGAGAAACACCATATATTTT TRBJ1-3 TRBV2 TRBD1 16
CASSLQENSPLHF TGTGCCAGCAGCTTGCAGGAAAATTCACCCCTCCACTTT TRBJ1-6 TRBV7-3 . 13
CASTQKLLTPEQYF TGTGCCAGCACCCAAAAACTCTTAACCCCCGAGCAGTACTTC TRBJ2-7 TRBV2 . 14
CASSKIPSGQVTDTQYF TGCGCCAGCAGCAAAATACCTAGCGGTCAGGTCACAGATACGCAGTATTTT TRBJ2-3 TRBV5-1 TRBD2 17
CASSGNDRERQDIQYF TGCGCCAGCAGTGGAAACGACAGGGAGAGGCAAGACATTCAGTACTTC TRBJ2-4 TRBV10-2 TRBD1 16
CASSISNGQNEQYF TGTGCCAGCAGTATCTCTAACGGACAAAACGAGCAGTACTTC TRBJ2-7 TRBV6-5 . 14
CASRFQTATNEKLFF TGTGCCAGCCGATTTCAGACTGCAACTAATGAAAAACTGTTTTTT TRBJ1-4 TRBV27 . 15